These T cell receptor beta chains were read from a single sample in a study of cytomegalovirus exposure and HLA in healthy donors. The protocol was immunoSEQ multiplex PCR, while the TCRdb copy is restricted to in-frame clones and leaves out a portion. The sample contains approximately 160,000 clones, just under 80% of which appear only once. The material sequenced was PBMCs. Receptors originate from a woman aged 50 to 60 in good health and CMV-seropositive. Both conserved end residues are part of each CDR3. Fields, in order: CDR3 DNA, CDR3 protein, D gene, V gene, clone size, J gene. A D gene is named only where the DNA matches it firmly. Size is stated for part of the rows, as once, few or many counts, or as a class when the clone is expanded.

TGTGCCAGCAGTTACTCGACAGGGGCCCGCACTGAAGCTTTCTTT CASSYSTGARTEAFF TRBD1 TRBV6-5 . TRBJ1-1
TGTGCCAGCAGCCTAAACTCTGGGGCCAACGTCCTGACTTTC CASSLNSGANVLTF . TRBV7-8 . TRBJ2-6
TGTGCCACCAGCAGAGACAGGGGCCGTGATTCACCCCTCCACTTT CATSRDRGRDSPLHF . TRBV15 . TRBJ1-6
TGTGCCAGCAGCCCCGGACTAGCTTACACCGGGGAGCTGTTTTTT CASSPGLAYTGELFF TRBD2 TRBV11-2 . TRBJ2-2
TGTGCCAGCAGCTTAATTGCGGGGGTCCAAGAGACCCAGTACTTC CASSLIAGVQETQYF TRBD2 TRBV7-9 . TRBJ2-5
TGCGCCAGCAGCTCCGGGGGGGTGATCAACACCGGGGAGCTGTTTTTT CASSSGGVINTGELFF TRBD2 TRBV5-1 once TRBJ2-2
TGCGCCAGCAGCCCCGGCCGACTAAACCAAGAGACCCAGTACTTC CASSPGRLNQETQYF . TRBV4-1 . TRBJ2-5
TGCGCCAGCAGTCCGAGGGGAGGGCGAGGCCAGCCCCAGCATTTT CASSPRGGRGQPQHF . TRBV23-1 once TRBJ1-5
TGTGCCAGCAGTGAGTTGGGAGGAGGCAATCAGCCCCAGCATTTT CASSELGGGNQPQHF . TRBV2 . TRBJ1-5
TGCGCCAGCAGCTCCCGGTATGGAGCCTATGGCTACACCTTC CASSSRYGAYGYTF . TRBV5-1 . TRBJ1-2
TGTGCCAGCAGCTACGACAGGGCTAATGGCTACACCTTC CASSYDRANGYTF TRBD1 TRBV11-2 . TRBJ1-2
TGTGCCAGCAGCGTAGTGGGGTTAGGGGACAGCCAAAACACCATATATTTT CASSVVGLGDSQNTIYF TRBD1 TRBV9 . TRBJ1-3
TGCGCCAGCAGCTTGGAAGTAGGGGGCTCAGATACGCAGTATTTT CASSLEVGGSDTQYF TRBD1 TRBV5-1 once TRBJ2-3
TGTGCCAGCAGTGTTTACATAACCAATCAGCCCCAGCATTTT CASSVYITNQPQHF . TRBV2 . TRBJ1-5
TGTGCCAGCAGCTCCGGACAGGTGAGCAATCAGCCCCAGCATTTT CASSSGQVSNQPQHF TRBD1 TRBV7-9 once TRBJ1-5
TGTGCCAGCTCACCGAGGCTAGCGGGGGTGAACACCGGGGAGCTGTTTTTT CASSPRLAGVNTGELFF TRBD2 TRBV18 . TRBJ2-2
TGTGCCAGTAGTCCTCGGACAGTTCGTGAAGCTTTCTTT CASSPRTVREAFF . TRBV19 . TRBJ1-1
TGCGCCAGCAGCCCTTACGCACAACCGGGACTCCCTACCTACAATGAGCAGTTCTTC CASSPYAQPGLPTYNEQFF . TRBV4-1 . TRBJ2-1
TGTGCCAGCAGTTACTCAGGTCAGGTGAACACTGAAGCTTTCTTT CASSYSGQVNTEAFF . TRBV6-5 . TRBJ1-1
TGTGCCAGCAGTTACGGGACAGGGAATTCACCCCTCCACTTT CASSYGTGNSPLHF TRBD1 TRBV27 . TRBJ1-6
TGTGCCAGCAGCCGAGGGGGCCGCGCCTACGAGCAGTACTTC CASSRGGRAYEQYF TRBD1 TRBV28 . TRBJ2-7
TGCGCCAGCAGCTTGAATGCGGGGGTACAAAACAATGAGCAGTTCTTC CASSLNAGVQNNEQFF TRBD2 TRBV5-1 . TRBJ2-1
TGTGCCAGCAGCGCGCAGGGACTTGCTAATGAAAAACTGTTTTTT CASSAQGLANEKLFF . TRBV9 . TRBJ1-4
TGTGCCAGCAGCCTACAGGGGCCAGAGACCCAGTACTTC CASSLQGPETQYF TRBD1 TRBV5-6 . TRBJ2-5
TGTGCCAGCAGCGCCCCCGGACTAGTGGGCGGGGAGCTGTTTTTT CASSAPGLVGGELFF TRBD2 TRBV4-2 . TRBJ2-2
TGTGCCAGCAGCTCGGGGGACGGGGAGCAGTACTTC CASSSGDGEQYF . TRBV9 few TRBJ2-7
TGCGCCAGCAGCCCAGGGACTAGCGCAGATACGCAGTATTTT CASSPGTSADTQYF TRBD2 TRBV5-1 few TRBJ2-3
TGTGCCAGCAGCCTTCAGAGACAGGCCTACAATGAGCAGTTCTTC CASSLQRQAYNEQFF . TRBV11-2 few TRBJ2-1
TGTGCAAGTCGGCTCCGATTGGGACAGGGGAGCAATCAGCCCCAGCATTTT CASRLRLGQGSNQPQHF . TRBV12-2 . TRBJ1-5
TGTGCCAGCAGCTCGACTAGCGGGGGGTTTCAGTTCTTC CASSSTSGGFQFF TRBD2 TRBV7-2 . TRBJ2-1
TGTGCCAGCAGCGACTCGGGGTCGAGTGGCACTGAAGCTTTCTTT CASSDSGSSGTEAFF . TRBV9 . TRBJ1-1
TGTGCCAGCAGCCAAGAGGGGGGGGGCTCCTACAATGAGCAGTTCTTC CASSQEGGGSYNEQFF TRBD2 TRBV4-2 many TRBJ2-1
TGCGCCAGCAGTGGACAGGCGGGTGAAAAACTGTTTTTT CASSGQAGEKLFF TRBD1 TRBV5-1 once TRBJ1-4
TGCGCCAGCAGCCTGGGCACAAATGAGCAGTTCTTC CASSLGTNEQFF . TRBV5-1 . TRBJ2-1
TGTGCCAGCAGCCAACCTCCGAGGGATACGCAGTATTTT CASSQPPRDTQYF . TRBV4-2 few TRBJ2-3
TGTGCCAGCAGCTTAAGACGGGGCAGGGGAGCTTTCTTT CASSLRRGRGAFF . TRBV7-3 . TRBJ1-1
TGCAGCGTTGATACTGACACTGAAGCTTTCTTT CSVDTDTEAFF . TRBV29-1 . TRBJ1-1
TGTGCCAGCAGCCAAAAGGGGGGGAGTTACAATGAGCAGTTCTTC CASSQKGGSYNEQFF . TRBV6-5 . TRBJ2-1
TGTGCCAGCAGCGTAGGAGGGTCCGAGCAGTACTTC CASSVGGSEQYF . TRBV9 . TRBJ2-7
TGTGCCAGCACAACGCCGGGAGATACGCAGTATTTT CASTTPGDTQYF . TRBV5-6 . TRBJ2-3
TGTGCCAGCAGTGAAGCTCTGGGACTAGCGGGAGAGCAGTTCTTC CASSEALGLAGEQFF TRBD2 TRBV6-1 . TRBJ2-1
TGTGCCAGCAGCGTAGGCGGATGGGACACCGGGGAGCTGTTTTTT CASSVGGWDTGELFF . TRBV9 . TRBJ2-2
TGTGCCAGCAGCTTAGCGGGGATAATGACCCAGTACTTC CASSLAGIMTQYF TRBD2 TRBV5-6 . TRBJ2-5
TGTGCCACCAGCAGGTCGGGTTCGGGGACATGGCCCTACACCTTC CATSRSGSGTWPYTF . TRBV15 . TRBJ1-2
TGTGCCAGCAGCGTAGCTGGGACAGGGCATGAAAAACTGTTTTTT CASSVAGTGHEKLFF TRBD1 TRBV9 . TRBJ1-4
TGTGCCAGCTCACCCGGGACAGGGGGCGGGTCACCCCTCCACTTT CASSPGTGGGSPLHF TRBD1 TRBV18 . TRBJ1-6
TGTGCCAGCAGCTTAGCTGAGACCCAGTACTTC CASSLAETQYF . TRBV11-2 . TRBJ2-5
TGTGCCAGCTCACTTTTATCCTACGAGCAGTACTTC CASSLLSYEQYF . TRBV18 . TRBJ2-7
TGTGCCAGCAGCTTCGGGACAGGGGGTGAAGCTTTCTTT CASSFGTGGEAFF TRBD1 TRBV7-3 . TRBJ1-1
TGTGCCAGCAGCCCCGACAGTGGGTCCTATAATTCACCCCTCCACTTT CASSPDSGSYNSPLHF . TRBV5-4 . TRBJ1-6
TGTGCCAGCAGTTACTGGGGGACAGGGGAGGGAGAGACCCAGTACTTC CASSYWGTGEGETQYF TRBD1 TRBV6-5 . TRBJ2-5
TGTGCCAGCAGTGCGTCGGGCGGGATCACTTACGAGCAGTACTTC CASSASGGITYEQYF . TRBV2 many TRBJ2-7